The 31 T cell receptor beta chains below all came from one sample that was sequenced in a study of control samples from healthy donors and cancer patients. TCRdb's copy holds only in-frame clones and misses some; the assay was immunoSEQ multiplex PCR. The sample shows 64,000 or so clones, more than 85% of them seen only once. The sample taken for sequencing was PBMCs. Receptor source: a man aged 40-50 years with colorectal cancer.

This chain connects TRBV12-3 or TRBV12-4 to TRBJ2-7; 9 nucleotides agree with TRBD1. V gave up 5 bases and J gave up 5 bases; unmatched junction bases: 4. CDR3 length: 13 amino acids. The CDR3 here is CASSPRQGDEQYF. The CDR3 bases are TGTGCCAGCAGTCCTCGACAGGGGGACGAGCAGTACTTC.

This rearrangement joins TRBV5-1 to TRBJ2-5, with 10 positions matching TRBD2. The CDR3 extends over 15 amino acids. Trimming removed 3 bases from V and 1 base from J; junction bases left unmatched: 3. Germline V gives CDR1 SGHRS, CDR2 YFSETQ. CDR3 coding DNA: TGCGCCAGCAGCTCCGTAGCGGGGGGCCAAGAGACCCAGTACTTC. Residues: CASSSVAGGQETQYF.

This clone came up once. V gene TRBV24-1 combines with J gene TRBJ1-3, with a tentative D call TRBD1 (5 bases). Germline V gene lookup returns CDR1 KGHDR and CDR2 SFDVKD. The CDR3 contains 17 residues. V gave up 5 bases and J gave up 0 bases, with 16 bases separating them. DNA for the CDR3: TGTGCCACCAGTGGCCCAACACAGGAGTACTCTGGAAACACCATATATTTT. Translating gives CATSGPTQEYSGNTIYF.

The genes are TRBV19 and TRBJ2-2; unclear D gene. V was cut by 6 bases and J by 1 base, with 12 bases left in between. This CDR3 has 15 amino acids. Germline V gene lookup returns CDR1 LNHDA and CDR2 SQIVND (reference sequence). CDR3 residues: CASRRGQVNTGELFF. The CDR3 nucleotides read TGTGCCAGTAGAAGAGGCCAGGTGAACACCGGGGAGCTGTTTTTT.

The chain joins TRBV5-1 to TRBJ2-6, with D possibly matching TRBD2 (6 bases). The germline V gene encodes CDR1 SGHRS and CDR2 YFSETQ. V was clipped by 0 bases and J by 3 bases, with 16 bases between them. This CDR3 is built from 18 residues. CDR3 protein: CASSLVAAGLSGANVLTF. In DNA form, the CDR3 reads TGCGCCAGCAGCTTGGTAGCGGCCGGGCTTAGTGGGGCCAACGTCCTGACTTTC.

V gene TRBV30 combines with J gene TRBJ1-4, with 8 bases lining up with TRBD1. Germline CDR1 and CDR2: GTSNPN and SVGIG (reference sequence). Germline trimming cut 3 bases from V and 7 bases from J; bases unmatched to any gene: 13. CDR3 length: 16 amino acids. This chain's CDR3 is CAWSQTPAGGREKLFF. Here the CDR3 DNA reads TGTGCCTGGAGCCAAACCCCTGCAGGGGGCCGTGAAAAACTGTTTTTT.

The V gene is TRBV9, the J gene TRBJ1-3; 8 bases map to TRBD1. V was clipped by 0 bases and J by 8 bases; unmatched bases: 7. The CDR3 extends over 15 amino acids. CDR1 and CDR2 from the germline V gene are SGDLS and YYNGEE. In nucleotides, the CDR3 is TGTGCCAGCAGCGTAGACCAGGGGGCTATTGACACCATATATTTT. It yields the protein CASSVDQGAIDTIYF.

This chain uses TRBV5-4 with TRBJ1-1; D perhaps matches TRBD1 (5 bases). The CDR3 is 15 amino acids. V was shortened by 3 bases and J by 0 bases, with 12 bases between the two germline ends. Germline CDR1 and CDR2: SGHNT and YYREEE (reference sequence). The CDR3 reads CASSSRGGMNTEAFF. The CDR3 bases are TGTGCCAGCAGCTCTCGCGGGGGAATGAACACTGAAGCTTTCTTT.

The rearrangement uses TRBV5-6 and TRBJ2-1; 9 positions agree with TRBD2. The V segment lost 0 bases and the J segment 0 bases; nucleotides outside the gene matches: 10. This CDR3 is 19 amino acids long. Germline V gives CDR1 SGHDT, CDR2 YYEEEE. CDR3 region: CASSLEVFAGGSSYNEQFF. CDR3 DNA: TGTGCCAGCAGCTTGGAGGTATTTGCGGGGGGGAGCTCCTACAATGAGCAGTTCTTC.

The chain joins TRBV11-2 to TRBJ1-5; D is unclear. This CDR3 is 14 amino acids long. Trimming shortened V by 0 bases and J by 2 bases, and 5 bases separated the two germline ends. Germline V CDR1 and CDR2: SGHAT, FQNNGV. The CDR3 region is CASSLDQGNQPQHF. The CDR3 region has the DNA TGTGCCAGCAGCTTAGATCAGGGCAATCAGCCCCAGCATTTT.

The J gene is TRBJ2-4, the V gene TRBV6-5, with 7 bases identical to TRBD1. J was trimmed by 12 bases and V by 6 bases; bases with no gene match: 14. CDR3 length: 14 amino acids. The V gene's germline CDR1 is MNHEY and CDR2 SVGAGI. The CDR3 region is CASSTDRSLSDQYF. The CDR3 bases are TGTGCCAGCAGCACGGACAGGAGCCTATCCGATCAGTACTTC.

The rearrangement links TRBV18 to TRBJ2-3; D possibly corresponds to TRBD2 (7 bases). V lost 6 bases to trimming and J lost 1 base, with 14 bases between them. The CDR3 covers 15 residues. Looked up from germline, CDR1 is KGHSH and CDR2 is LQKENI. The DNA of the CDR3 is TGTGCCAGCTCCCCCTGGGGGGGCGGCACAGATACGCAGTATTTT. Residues: CASSPWGGGTDTQYF. Drawing the rest from reference TRBV18 and TRBJ2-3, the complete variable domain is NAGVMQNPRHLVRRRGQEARLRCSPMKGHSHVYWYRQLPEEGLKFMVYLQKENIIDESGMPKERFSAEFPKEGPSILRIQQVVRGDSAAYFCASSPWGGGTDTQYFGPGTRLTVL.

The rearrangement uses TRBV3-1 (or the pseudogene TRBV3-2) and TRBJ1-4; 8 bases match TRBD1. The V and J ends lost 1 base and 5 bases, in that order; junction bases with no gene match: 3. This CDR3 comprises 15 residues. Germline V gene sequence: CDR1 LGHDT, CDR2 YNNKEL (reference sequence). The CDR3 bases are TGTGCCAGCAGCCAAGGAGGACAGGGAAATGAAAAACTGTTTTTT. Protein sequence: CASSQGGQGNEKLFF.

This clone was seen once. This chain links TRBV3-1 (or the pseudogene TRBV3-2) with TRBJ1-2, with D maybe TRBD1 (6 bases). CDR3 size: 12 residues. CDR1 and CDR2 from the germline V gene are LGHDT and YNNKEL (reference sequence). The ends were cut back, 3 bases at V and 7 bases at J, with 9 bases in the middle. The CDR3 coding sequence is TGTGCCAGCAGCCATGGGGGCAGTGGCTACACCTTC. Translating gives CASSHGGSGYTF.

The chain joins TRBV5-1 to TRBJ1-6; D not certain. The V gene's germline CDR1 is SGHRS and CDR2 YFSETQ. Trimming cost V 0 bases and J 7 bases, with 8 bases left between them. The CDR3 totals 14 residues. CDR3 DNA sequence: TGCGCCAGCAGCTTGGAGCAGCTCAATTCACCCCTCCACTTT. As protein: CASSLEQLNSPLHF.

J is TRBJ2-7 and V is TRBV14; a possible D gene is TRBD2 (6 bases). This CDR3 contains 18 residues. The germline V and J ends were trimmed by 1 base and 4 bases, with 23 bases remaining between them. CDR1 SGHDN and CDR2 FVKESK come from the germline V gene. CDR3 nucleotide sequence: TGTGCCAGCAGCCAAGTCAGTCGGGGAGGAGCCCTACGGTACGAGCAGTACTTC. Translated: CASSQVSRGGALRYEQYF.

The V call is TRBV12-3 or TRBV12-4, the J call TRBJ2-5; no definite D call. This CDR3 has 13 residues. V shed 5 bases and J shed 2 bases, with 9 bases lying between them. CDR3 coding DNA: TGTGCCAGCAGTCCCCAGGTACAAGAGACCCAGTACTTC. It codes for CASSPQVQETQYF.

The gene calls are TRBV5-1 and TRBJ2-3; 7 nucleotides match TRBD2. This CDR3 is 16 amino acids long. CDR1 is SGHRS, CDR2 YFSETQ, per germline. With V trimmed by 4 bases and J by 6 bases, 14 bases remained unmatched. The CDR3 loop reads CASSPRLGGDLDTQYF. The DNA for the CDR3 is TGCGCCAGCAGCCCACGCTTGGGGGGGGACTTGGATACGCAGTATTTT.

This rearrangement joins TRBV10-2 to TRBJ2-7; 11 bases fit TRBD1. Germline values: CDR1 WSHSY, CDR2 SAAADI. V was clipped by 6 bases and J by 3 bases; unmatched bases: 1. This CDR3 is built from 13 residues. The CDR3 DNA reads TGCGCCAGCAGGGGGACAGGGGGCTACGAGCAGTACTTC. Translated: CASRGTGGYEQYF.

The V call is TRBV7-2, the J call TRBJ1-2; D is unresolved. The CDR3 is made up of 13 amino acids. Germline assignment: CDR1 SGHTA and CDR2 FQGNSA. Trimming removed 4 bases at V and 8 bases at J, with 14 bases between. CDR3 loop: CASSSGQYWGYTF. CDR3 in DNA: TGTGCCAGCAGCTCCGGCCAGTACTGGGGCTACACCTTC.

The rearrangement uses TRBV5-1 and TRBJ2-3, with unresolved D. Trimming took 1 base from V and 1 from J, leaving 4 bases between them. The V gene's germline CDR1 is SGHRS and CDR2 YFSETQ. The CDR3 has 13 residues. DNA for the CDR3: TGCGCCAGCAGCTTGTCCGGCACAGATACGCAGTATTTT. Translation: CASSLSGTDTQYF.

The rearrangement uses TRBV30 and TRBJ2-3; 12 bases are a match to TRBD1. Per germline, CDR1 GTSNPN and CDR2 SVGIG (reference sequence). The CDR3 loop spans 17 amino acids. J was trimmed by 3 bases and V by 1 base; bases with no gene match: 8. CDR3 sequence: CAWSGGQGAVRTDTQYF. CDR3 DNA sequence: TGTGCCTGGAGTGGGGGACAGGGGGCAGTTAGAACAGATACGCAGTATTTT.

On this clone itself: This sample includes further DNA sequences coding for the same CDR3. The chain couples TRBV7-2 to TRBJ2-5, with 11 bases matching TRBD1. With 5 bases clipped from V and 5 bases from J, the junction kept 7 bases outside the gene matches. Per germline, CDR1 SGHTA and CDR2 FQGNSA. The CDR3 contains 15 residues. The CDR3 loop is CASSPGTGGYETQYF. As DNA, the CDR3 is TGTGCCAGCAGCCCCGGGACAGGGGGGTACGAGACCCAGTACTTC.

The chain carries TRBV5-8 and TRBJ2-5; 13 positions match TRBD2. Germline-derived CDR1 and CDR2 are SGHTS and YDEGEE. V gave up 4 bases and J gave up 3 bases; unmatched junction bases: 3. The CDR3 is 15 residues long. CDR3 sequence reads: CASSPGLAGEETQYF. The CDR3 coding sequence is TGTGCCAGCAGCCCCGGACTAGCGGGGGAAGAGACCCAGTACTTC.

The chain combines TRBV7-3 with TRBJ1-1, with 8 nucleotides matching TRBD1. Trimming at V came to 4 bases and at J to 8 bases, leaving 12 bases not matched to a gene. The CDR3 has 15 residues. Per germline, CDR1 SGHTA and CDR2 FQGTGA. The chain's CDR3 is CASSSNLRTGSEAFF. Written as DNA, the CDR3 is TGTGCCAGCAGCTCCAATCTGAGGACAGGGTCGGAAGCTTTCTTT.

The chain recombines TRBV3-1 (or the pseudogene TRBV3-2) with TRBJ2-3; the D gene is possibly TRBD2 (5 bases). The V end lost 2 bases, the J end lost 8 bases, and 11 bases lay between the germline ends. The germline V gene encodes CDR1 LGHDT and CDR2 YNNKEL (reference sequence). This CDR3 spans 13 amino acids. This CDR3 reads CASSQSIEGTQYF. CDR3 nucleotide sequence: TGTGCCAGCAGCCAATCTATAGAGGGTACGCAGTATTTT.

J is TRBJ1-4 and V is TRBV29-1; D gene unclear. Germline loops: CDR1 SQVTM, CDR2 ANQGSEA. This CDR3 has 11 residues. The germline V and J ends were trimmed by 4 bases and 8 bases, with 8 bases remaining between them. This CDR3 reads CSVAAREKLFF. CDR3 nucleotides: TGCAGCGTTGCCGCCCGCGAAAAACTGTTTTTT.

V usage is TRBV4-2 and J usage is TRBJ1-1; the match to TRBD1 covers 7 bases. After removal of 4 bases from V and 8 bases from J, the junction contained 10 bases not matched to a gene. The CDR3 length is 14 residues. Germline CDR1 is LGHNA and CDR2 is YNFKEQ. CDR3 bases: TGTGCCAGCAGCCGCCGACAGGGCGGTGACGAAGCTTTCTTT. Protein product: CASSRRQGGDEAFF.

The J gene is TRBJ1-2, the V gene TRBV5-1; D is possibly TRBD1 (5 bases). The length of the CDR3 is 14 residues. Germline assignment: CDR1 SGHRS and CDR2 YFSETQ. V was clipped by 4 bases and J by 7 bases, with 17 bases between them. This CDR3 reads CASSPDGGVVGYTF. The DNA of the CDR3 is TGCGCCAGCAGCCCGGATGGAGGGGTTGTTGGCTACACCTTC. Full variable domain (remainder filled in from reference TRBV5-1 and TRBJ1-2): KAGVTQTPRYLIKTRGQQVTLSCSPISGHRSVSWYQQTPGQGLQFLFEYFSETQRNKGNFPGRFSGRQFSNSRSEMNVSTLELGDSALYLCASSPDGGVVGYTFGSGTRLTVV.

The chain combines TRBV6-2 or TRBV6-3 with TRBJ1-5, with 7 bases lining up with TRBD1. The CDR3 is 15 residues long. Germline CDR1 and CDR2: MNHEY and SVGEGT. V was clipped by 5 bases and J by 2 bases; unmatched bases: 6. For the CDR3, the DNA is TGTGCCAGCAGTCCATTCGGGACAGGCAATCAGCCCCAGCATTTT. Translating gives CASSPFGTGNQPQHF.

The chain carries TRBV6-2 or TRBV6-3 and TRBJ2-7; D unresolved. The ends were cut back, 6 bases at V and 11 bases at J, with 17 bases in the middle. This CDR3 comprises 12 residues. From germline, CDR1 is MNHEY and CDR2 SVGEGT. CDR3 DNA sequence: TGTGCCAGCAGCCTAGGACCGCAGCTGGAGTACTTC. The encoded protein is CASSLGPQLEYF.